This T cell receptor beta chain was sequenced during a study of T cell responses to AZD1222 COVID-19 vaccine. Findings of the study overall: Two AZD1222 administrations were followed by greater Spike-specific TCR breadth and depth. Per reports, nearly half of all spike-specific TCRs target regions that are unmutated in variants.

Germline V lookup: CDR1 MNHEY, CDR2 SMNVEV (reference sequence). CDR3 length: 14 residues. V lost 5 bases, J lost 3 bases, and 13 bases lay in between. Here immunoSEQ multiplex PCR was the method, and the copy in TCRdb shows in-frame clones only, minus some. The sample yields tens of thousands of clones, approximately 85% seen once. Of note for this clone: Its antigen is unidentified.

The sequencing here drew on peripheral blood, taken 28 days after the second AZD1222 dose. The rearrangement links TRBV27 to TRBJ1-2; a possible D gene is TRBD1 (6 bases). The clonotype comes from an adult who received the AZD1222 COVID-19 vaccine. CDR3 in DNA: TGTGCCAGCAGTGCCCGGGGGGCCTACTATGGCTACACCTTC. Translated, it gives CASSARGAYYGYTF.